This TCR beta chain was recovered during a study of blood T cell repertoires in COVID-19. On the study more broadly: Material from acute and convalescent COVID-19 was sourced from the United States, Italy and Spain.

Sequencing was performed with immunoSEQ multiplex PCR; in TCRdb, only in-frame clones are kept and a portion is missing. This sample has 60,000 to 85,000 clones, with about 88% found just once. The sample comprised peripheral blood. This receptor was identified in a middle-aged man with acute or convalescent COVID-19.

The DNA for the CDR3 is TGCAGCGTTAGTGGGACAGGGGGCAACACTGAAGCTTTCTTT. As protein: CSVSGTGGNTEAFF. V and J are TRBV29-1 and TRBJ1-1; 12 bases line up with TRBD1. From germline, CDR1 is SQVTM and CDR2 ANQGSEA. CDR3 length: 14 residues. V trimming: 5 bases; J trimming: 2 bases; junction bases outside the gene matches: 3. Looking up the rest from reference TRBV29-1 and TRBJ1-1 gives the full variable domain: SAVISQKPSRDICQRGTSLTIQCQVDSQVTMMFWYRQQPGQSLTLIATANQGSEATYESGFVIDKFPISRPNLTFSTLTVSNMSPEDSSIYLCSVSGTGGNTEAFFGQGTRLTVV.